This entry describes one TCR beta chain. It has no known antigen specificity. Base qualities were left out, and no much larger clone turns up one base away. The cohort comprised under 700 healthy bone marrow donors. Cohort members were all nominally healthy when sampled, although unrecorded immune exposures were likely present. The donor tested CMV seronegative and was one of the 352 seronegative cohort members. A peripheral blood sample was collected from each donor, and TCR beta sequencing was performed on peripheral blood mononuclear cells. The Qiagen DNeasy Blood Extraction Kit was used to extract genomic DNA from the blood cell samples. Library prep was done by the immunoSEQ multiplex PCR assay. A mixture of 60 forward primers for TCR Vbeta segments and 13 reverse primers for TCR Jbeta segments was used in the multiplex PCR. A multiplex PCR assay on genomic DNA amplified the CDR3 region of rearranged TCR beta genes. The amplified TCR beta libraries were sequenced on the Illumina HiSeq System as 87-base-pair reads. Concerning the study's data processing: In a later analysis, approximately 74 million unique TCR beta chains were counted across the 500 to 850 repertoires, and roughly 11 million of these chains were shared by at least two donors. To remove PCR and sequencing errors, raw reads were error-corrected and collapsed into unique sequences using a nearest-neighbor algorithm that merged closely related sequences. CDR3 sequences were aligned to IMGT reference sequences to assign V, D and J gene segments. For a sequence to be retained, at least a six-nucleotide match to both a V gene segment and a J gene segment was required. Rearrangements were called productive when the CDR3 lacked stop codons and stayed in frame with V and J; all others were non-productive. CDR3 was defined according to IMGT convention as the region running from the second conserved V-encoded cysteine to the conserved J-encoded phenylalanine. The earlier analysis of about 500 of the donors excluded sequences that lacked an unambiguous match to a single V gene segment. In an earlier analysis of approximately 550 of the donors, V segments were called functional above 56.7% productive rearrangements and were called segregating when the between-donor standard deviation exceeded 5%. A statistical classification framework was developed to diagnose cytomegalovirus status using the catalog of TCR beta chain sequences. In a later analysis, V and J genes were assigned by comparing TCR nucleotide sequences against IMGT/GENE-DB human TR gene sequences. The TCRdist pipeline was used in a later analysis to assign CDR3 sequences and most-parsimonious VDJ recombination scenarios. In a later analysis, each TCR beta chain was defined by its CDR3 amino acid sequence together with its V-gene family, and reads without a unique V-gene family were excluded. To address suspected cross-contamination and a sequencing artifact, a later analysis removed over 500 highly shared, low-generation-probability nucleotide sequences. A later analysis calculated a clonal expansion index for each public chain from normalized within-repertoire ranks of inferred template counts. A later analysis computed generation probabilities with a VDJ recombination model fitted to out-of-frame rearrangements, and checked the results against IGoR. A later analysis scored TCR-TCR, TCR-HLA and TCR-CMV co-occurrence with hypergeometric tests, applying a repertoire-size bias correction to TCR pairs. A later analysis estimated false discovery rates by permuting HLA or CMV assignments 20 times. A later analysis grouped co-occurring TCRs with DBSCAN, adding TCRdist sequence similarity when clustering within HLA-allele-positive subsets. Repertoires with fewer than 30,000 or more than 120,000 public chains, plus five repertoires with anomalous nucleotide sharing, were excluded from co-occurrence clustering. The table comes from immuneACCESS by way of TCRdb, which keeps in-frame sequences with V and J called. Part of the clones is missing from these tables; in studies checked, under half for an unresolved V gene and the rest for unknown reasons. D and trimming were read from the DNA, whereas the V and J calls and clone size are those reported in that table. The sample table lists 100,000 to 150,000 clones, about 71% of them with a count of one. Clones ranked in the top ten supply 3.3% of the sample.

This sample stems from a study of cytomegalovirus exposure and HLA in healthy donors (dated by TCRdb to about 2017). For the study in its entirety: According to an earlier analysis of 587 of the donors, 150 million to 200 million T cells yielded roughly 110 million unique TCR beta sequences and 276 Gb of sequence data. An early release covering about 600 HLA-typed donors comprised about 300 gigabases of sequencing data and tens of millions of unique TCR sequences. Of the roughly 410 genotyped donors, approximately 81% were placed in the genetic ancestry cluster associated with self-reported Caucasian donors. The study aimed to test whether cataloging public T cell receptors could reveal signatures of past pathogen exposure. The study profiled the T cell repertoires of approximately 700 subjects by immunosequencing and related them to cytomegalovirus serostatus. In addition to the first cohort of about 650 subjects, a separate validation cohort of approximately 120 different subjects was used. To predict cytomegalovirus infection status, the study brought together high-throughput TCR immunosequencing, statistical association of individual TCRs with disease status, and machine learning. In a later analysis, previously published TCR beta repertoires from 666 donors were re-analyzed and high-resolution HLA genotyping was added so that TCR occurrence patterns could be studied. In the later analysis, no new phenotypic data were used to find candidate immune exposures; instead, reliance was placed on TCR beta sequences and their occurrence across donors. In an earlier analysis of 587 of the donors, high-throughput TCR beta sequencing was used to judge whether each TCR beta V gene segment behaved as functional or pseudogenic. Alongside the repertoire data, information on donor age, sex, ethnicity and CMV serostatus was compiled. In a later genetic analysis, genome-wide SNP genotypes for about three fifths of the 666 donors were used, and that subset was treated as a discovery cohort. All discovery cohort repertoires had been generated on a single sequencing platform. Class I and class II HLA loci were covered by the typing at four-digit resolution. Typing coverage differed by locus: A, B, C, DRB1 and DQB1 were typed in roughly 620-630 donors, DQA1 in about 500, DPA1 in over 600, and DPB1 in 400 to 480. Several DR-DQ haplotypes were handled as single units for association and clustering, since linkage in the cohort was strong. Among some 400 genotyped donors of the cohort, an average of approximately 220,000 unique TCR beta nucleotide sequences was sequenced per donor, of which 15% to 20% were non-productive.

The germline V gene sets CDR1 to SGDLS and CDR2 to YYNGEE. Including cysteine and phenylalanine, the CDR3 has 17 amino acids. The only DNA kept is the CDR3, 51 bases in frame from the first base. For this chain, trimming is 2 bases at the V end and 7 bases at the J end, and the number of junction bases without a gene match is 13. Broader findings and caveats from the paper: Immune exposure information for the cohort was limited to CMV serostatus. According to a later genetic analysis, donors in an Asian-associated ancestry cluster had fewer N-insertions in productive TCRs than the roughly 670-donor mean. Correlated functional status among segregating V segments might reflect linkage disequilibrium, but an unknown experimental factor could not be ruled out. Because counts were too low, approximately 15 rarely observed V segments, including chromosome 9 orphons, were excluded from the earlier analysis of 500 to 700 of the donors. Only TCR beta chains were sequenced in this cohort, and the absence of alpha or paired-chain data limited detectable features. Because some donors lacked HLA typing at each locus, the association tests relied only on the typed subset. Strong co-occurrence of HLA alleles, especially DR and DQ, made assigning TCR associations to individual alleles difficult. A later analysis associated about 17,000 TCR beta sequences with specific HLA alleles at a false discovery rate of 0.05. Sequencing depth was assumed to be roughly uniform across donors in the presence/absence analyses, though that assumption may not hold. In vitro tests confirmed that a few of the cytomegalovirus-associated TCR beta chains recognize cytomegalovirus antigens. V-gene and J-gene trimming of TCR beta chains was associated with a missense DCLRE1C variant in a later genetic analysis, and the association was replicated in an independent cohort. The 87-base-pair reads could not distinguish some IMGT-functional V segments, including TRBV6-2 and TRBV6-3, so those segments were excluded. The authors suggested that the approach could potentially be extended to other disease states and immunological phenotypes. In both the original and validation cohorts, the classifier was reported to diagnose cytomegalovirus status with high specificity and sensitivity. Most CMV-associated TCR beta chains appeared to be HLA-restricted in a later analysis, and the HLA associations seemed to be driven largely by CMV exposure. Most TCR sequences were seen in very few donors, while some public TCRs were found in many individuals. A further reported finding was that TCR beta sequences accurately predicted the HLA-A and HLA-B alleles for most subjects in the first cohort. In a later analysis, HLA-associated TCR beta chains were found to be more clonally expanded and to have lower generation probabilities than equally common non-associated chains. The sequencing pipeline was judged likely to have produced a cluster of highly shared sequence variants as a technical artifact. In a later analysis, TCR association rates were found to vary across HLA loci, with the most associated TCRs seen for DRB1 alleles and the fewest for HLA-C alleles. In an earlier analysis of roughly 560 of the donors, most TCR beta V segments were observed in productive rearrangements about 87% or about 30% of the time, broadly matching IMGT annotations. A total of 150 or so TCR beta chains were listed by the study as associated with cytomegalovirus. Several of the top co-occurrence clusters appeared to be linked to parvovirus B19, influenza, CMV and Epstein-Barr virus, according to a later analysis.

The source of this sequence is a woman in her forties or fifties in good health and CMV-seronegative. This receptor chain uses TRBV9 and TRBJ2-7, with 12 junctional bases fitting TRBD1. Sequenced input: PBMCs. The DNA reads TGTGCCAGCAGCGTGGGACAGGGGGCTAGCGGGAGTGGAGAGCAGTACTTC. Translation gives CASSVGQGASGSGEQYF.